Detailed here is one T cell receptor beta chain. The sample belongs to a study of blood T cell repertoires in COVID-19. On the study more broadly: Samples of COVID-19 (acute and convalescent) were obtained from the United States, Italy and Spain. T cells, B-cell-depleted T cells, or PBMCs supplied cDNA or gDNA.

This CDR3 has 11 amino acids. The V and J ends lost 5 bases and 0 bases respectively, with 4 bases between them. Germline CDR1 SQVTM, CDR2 ANQGSEA. In the source study's methods: Amplified reference gene primers provided the basis for estimating nucleated cell counts. The method was immunoSEQ multiplex PCR; TCRdb's version includes in-frame clones alone and lacks a portion of them. The V and J calls and clone size were taken over from that table, and D and trimming were inferred from the DNA. The sample holds fewer than 200,000 clones, 70% to 90% seen once. The V and J genes are TRBV29-1 and TRBJ1-1; D remains ambiguous. The source material was peripheral blood. The clonotype originates from a man aged 60 to 75 with active or convalescent COVID-19. The DNA of the CDR3 is TGCAGCGTTTCAGTGAACACTGAAGCTTTCTTT. This gives the protein CSVSVNTEAFF. Filled out from reference TRBV29-1 and TRBJ1-1, the complete variable domain reads SAVISQKPSRDICQRGTSLTIQCQVDSQVTMMFWYRQQPGQSLTLIATANQGSEATYESGFVIDKFPISRPNLTFSTLTVSNMSPEDSSIYLCSVSVNTEAFFGQGTRLTVV.